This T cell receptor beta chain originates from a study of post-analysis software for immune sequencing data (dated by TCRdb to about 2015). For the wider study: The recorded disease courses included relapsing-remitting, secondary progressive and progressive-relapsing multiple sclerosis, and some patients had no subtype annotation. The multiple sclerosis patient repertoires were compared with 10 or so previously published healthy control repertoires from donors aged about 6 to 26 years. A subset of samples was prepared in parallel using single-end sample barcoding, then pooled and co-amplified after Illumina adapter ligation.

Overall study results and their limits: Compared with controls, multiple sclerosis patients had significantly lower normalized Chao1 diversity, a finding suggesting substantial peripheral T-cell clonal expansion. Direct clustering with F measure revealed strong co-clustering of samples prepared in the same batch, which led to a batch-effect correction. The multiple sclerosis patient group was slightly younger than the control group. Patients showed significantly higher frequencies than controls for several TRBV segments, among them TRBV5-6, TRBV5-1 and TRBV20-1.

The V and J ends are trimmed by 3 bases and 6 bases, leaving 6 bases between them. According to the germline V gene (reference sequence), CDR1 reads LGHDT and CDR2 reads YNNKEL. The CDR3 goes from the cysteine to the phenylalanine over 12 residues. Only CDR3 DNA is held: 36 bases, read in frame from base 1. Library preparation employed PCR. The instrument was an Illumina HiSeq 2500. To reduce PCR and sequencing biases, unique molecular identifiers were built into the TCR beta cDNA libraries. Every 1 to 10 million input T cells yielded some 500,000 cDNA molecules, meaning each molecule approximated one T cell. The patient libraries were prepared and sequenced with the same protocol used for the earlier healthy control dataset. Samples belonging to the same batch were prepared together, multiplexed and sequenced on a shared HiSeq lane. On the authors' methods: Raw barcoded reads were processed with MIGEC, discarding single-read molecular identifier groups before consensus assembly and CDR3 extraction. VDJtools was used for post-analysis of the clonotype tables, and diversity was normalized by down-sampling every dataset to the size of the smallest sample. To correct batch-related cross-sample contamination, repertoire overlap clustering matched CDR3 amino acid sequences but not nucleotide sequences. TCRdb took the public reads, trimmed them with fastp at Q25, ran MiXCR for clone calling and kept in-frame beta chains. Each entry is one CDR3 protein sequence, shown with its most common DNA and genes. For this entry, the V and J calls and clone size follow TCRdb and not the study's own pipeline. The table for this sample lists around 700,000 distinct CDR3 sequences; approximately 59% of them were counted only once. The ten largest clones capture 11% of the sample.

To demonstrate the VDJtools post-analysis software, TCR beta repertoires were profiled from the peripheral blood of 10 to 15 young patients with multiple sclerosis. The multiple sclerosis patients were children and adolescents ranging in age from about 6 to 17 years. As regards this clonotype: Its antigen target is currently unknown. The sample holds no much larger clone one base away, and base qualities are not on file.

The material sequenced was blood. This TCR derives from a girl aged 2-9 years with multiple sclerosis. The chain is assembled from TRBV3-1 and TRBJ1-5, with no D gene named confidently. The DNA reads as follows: TGTGCCAGCAGCCAGGGCTCTCAGCCCCAGCATTTT. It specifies CASSQGSQPQHF.